This TCR beta chain comes out of a study of post-analysis software for immune sequencing data. Across the study: Courses of disease covered relapsing-remitting, secondary progressive and progressive-relapsing multiple sclerosis. Study-level points and caveats: People with multiple sclerosis had a significantly lower normalized Chao1 diversity than controls did. Among several TRBV segments more frequent in patients than controls were TRBV5-6, TRBV5-1 and TRBV20-1. Strong co-clustering by F measure linked samples that shared a preparation batch.

This clonotype has a count of ten or more. Its target is not known. Trimming removed 4 bases from V and 4 bases from J; junction bases left unmatched: 8. The CDR3 is made up of 15 amino acids. cDNA libraries of TCR beta carried unique molecular identifiers. The yield from roughly 1 to 10 million T cells was approximately 500,000 cDNA molecules in total. MiXCR, run by TCRdb on the PCR reads, gives a single entry per CDR3 protein. The table has 500,000 to 600,000 distinct CDR3 sequences, roughly two fifths seen once; the top ten hold approximately 1.7%. The genes are TRBV12-3 or TRBV12-4 and TRBJ2-5, with 8 bases aligning to TRBD1. The sequence derives from a girl aged 10 to 17 with multiple sclerosis. The sample was blood. The CDR3 here is CASSYYRGTGETQYF. The CDR3 DNA reads TGTGCCAGCAGTTACTACAGGGGGACGGGAGAGACCCAGTACTTC.